This note documents a single T cell receptor (beta chain) sequence. Germline V gene sequence: CDR1 SQVTM, CDR2 ANQGSEA. The CDR3 is 13 residues long. Trimming removed 6 bases from V and 0 bases from J, with 11 bases in between. As originally analysed: Counts of nucleated cells, estimated from reference gene primer amplification, were obtained. Repertoires were generated with immunoSEQ multiplex PCR, while TCRdb's copy carries only in-frame clones and drops some. V, J and clone size reflect that table, while D and trimming were determined from the DNA. Of under 85,000 clones in the sample, approximately 85% were seen once. This sample is drawn from a study of blood T cell repertoires in COVID-19. As for the study in general: Samples of COVID-19 (acute and convalescent) were obtained from the United States, Italy and Spain. T cells, B-cell-depleted T cells, or PBMCs provided the cDNA or gDNA that served as material.

The chain links TRBV29-1 to TRBJ1-1; a possible D gene is TRBD1 (5 bases). Sequenced: peripheral blood. This TCR derives from a man between 65 and 85 years old with acute or convalescent COVID-19. The CDR3 DNA reads as TGCAGCGTGAAGACGACAGTGAACACTGAAGCTTTCTTT. It is translated as CSVKTTVNTEAFF.